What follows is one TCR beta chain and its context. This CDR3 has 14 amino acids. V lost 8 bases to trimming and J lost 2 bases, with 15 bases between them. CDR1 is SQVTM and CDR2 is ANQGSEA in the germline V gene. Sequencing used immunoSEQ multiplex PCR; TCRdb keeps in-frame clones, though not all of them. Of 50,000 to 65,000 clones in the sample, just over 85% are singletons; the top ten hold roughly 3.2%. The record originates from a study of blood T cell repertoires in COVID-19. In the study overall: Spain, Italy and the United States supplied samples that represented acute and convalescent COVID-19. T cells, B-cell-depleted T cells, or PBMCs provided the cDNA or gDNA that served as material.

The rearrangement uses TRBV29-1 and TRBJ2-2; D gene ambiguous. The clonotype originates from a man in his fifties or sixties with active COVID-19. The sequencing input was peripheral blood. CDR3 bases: TGCAGCTCCCGAGGCGGAGTAAACACCGGGGAGCTGTTTTTT. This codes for CSSRGGVNTGELFF.